This TCR delta chain was captured by sequencing in a study of gamma-delta chains in newborns, infants, children. Study details: Microbial exposure reportedly drives polyclonal innate γδ T cell expansion after birth.

TCRdb redid clone calling on the reads using CATT. Among more than 5,000 delta-chain clones, around 3% were seen once, and the ten largest hold roughly 15%. V was clipped by 0 bases and J by 0 bases, with 7 bases between them. Germline V CDR1 and CDR2: GEAIGNYY, EKD. The CDR3 extends over 15 amino acids. This clone is medium-sized by share. Different DNA sequences within this sample yield the same CDR3. Sequencing was performed on blood. The source of this sequence is a child who was a newborn, infant or young child, either healthy, febrile or measles-vaccinated (not recorded which). The chain uses TRDV2 and TRDJ2; D perhaps matches TRDD3 (6 bases). CDR3 DNA sequence: TGTGCCTGTGACACCGGGGGAGCTTTGACAGCACAACTCTTCTTT. Protein sequence: CACDTGGALTAQLFF.